The 30 T cell receptor beta chains given below trace back to one sample, sequenced in a study of vaccination and CD4 T cells after COVID-19. Documented treatment: roughly ten-day PBMC culture with coronavirus spike peptide pools or control peptides (ViraFEST assay). These TCRs' antigens remain unknown. The assay that was used to sequence DNA from cultured CD4+ T cells was the Oncomine TCR Beta short-read assay. One entry per CDR3 protein results from TCRdb running MiXCR on the PCR reads. The profile shows a few thousand distinct CDR3 sequences, around 26% of them singletons. Specimen: CD4+ T cells from blood, cultured in vitro, collected after SARS-CoV-2 vaccination. Receptor source: a human donor who had recovered from COVID-19.

The chain combines TRBV2 with TRBJ1-5, with unresolved D. Trimming took off 7 bases at V and 6 bases at J, with 13 bases between the two ends. The CDR3 has 13 amino acids. Germline CDR1 reads SNHLY; CDR2 reads FYNNEI. The CDR3 DNA reads as TGTGCCAGCAAGAGGAAGGGATTTCAGCCCCAGCATTTT. This translates into CASKRKGFQPQHF.

This chain uses TRBV4-2 with TRBJ2-1; no reliable D call. The V gene's germline CDR1 is LGHNA and CDR2 YNFKEQ. This CDR3 contains 14 residues. The V end was cut by 0 bases, the J end by 6 bases, with 9 bases between. In nucleotides, the CDR3 is TGTGCCAGCAGCCAAGATCCACCCGCCAATGAGCAGTTCTTC. It specifies CASSQDPPANEQFF.

The chain employs TRBV27 and TRBJ1-2; 9 nucleotides line up with TRBD1. Germline-derived CDR1 and CDR2 are MNHEY and SMNVEV (reference sequence). The CDR3 is 15 amino acids. V gave up 5 bases and J gave up 4 bases; unmatched junction bases: 8. CDR3 sequence (DNA): TGTGCCAGCAGTCCTAGGGACAGGGCGACCTATGGCTACACCTTC. It translates to CASSPRDRATYGYTF.

This clonotype is medium-sized by share. This chain uses TRBV7-9 with TRBJ2-3; 10 nucleotides line up with TRBD1. CDR1 is SEHNR, CDR2 FQNEAQ, per germline (reference sequence). The CDR3 is 17 residues long. V shed 2 bases and J 1 base; nucleotides not matched to a gene: 6. In DNA form, the CDR3 reads TGTGCCAGCAGCTTACCCCGAGGGACAGGGGGCACAGATACGCAGTATTTT. It specifies CASSLPRGTGGTDTQYF. Using reference TRBV7-9 and TRBJ2-3 for the parts outside the CDR3, the full variable domain is DTGVSQNPRHKITKRGQNVTFRCDPISEHNRLYWYRQTLGQGPEFLTYFQNEAQLEKSRLLSDRFSAERPKGSFSTLEIQRTEQGDSAMYLCASSLPRGTGGTDTQYFGPGTRLTVL.

This clonotype is medium-sized in the sample. The chain carries TRBV20-1 and TRBJ1-2; 7 bases agree with TRBD1. V was clipped by 5 bases and J by 0 bases; unmatched bases: 6. This CDR3 is built from 14 residues. Germline values: CDR1 DFQATT, CDR2 SNEGSKA (reference sequence). CDR3 sequence: CSAERQGTNYGYTF. CDR3 DNA sequence: TGCAGTGCTGAGCGACAGGGAACTAACTATGGCTACACCTTC.

This clonotype was seen a few times. V is TRBV7-3 and J is TRBJ2-1; D is unresolved. CDR1 SGHTA and CDR2 FQGTGA come from the germline V gene. The CDR3 extends over 15 amino acids. Trimming removed 4 bases at V and 7 bases at J, with 17 bases between. In DNA, the CDR3 is TGTGCCAGCAGCTCCTCCTCGATGAACTTAAATGAGCAGTTCTTC. It codes for CASSSSSMNLNEQFF.

V and J are TRBV7-9 and TRBJ1-1, with 8 positions matching TRBD1. CDR3 size: 15 residues. V shed 1 base, J shed 4 bases, and the junction held 5 bases outside the gene matches. Germline V gives CDR1 SEHNR, CDR2 FQNEAQ (reference sequence). CDR3 protein: CASSLVTGGSTEAFF. Here the CDR3 DNA reads TGTGCCAGCAGCTTAGTAACAGGGGGTAGCACTGAAGCTTTCTTT.

The chain is built from TRBV12-3 or TRBV12-4 and TRBJ1-5; D is unresolved. This CDR3 contains 12 residues. V dropped 8 bases and J dropped 6 bases, with 11 bases sitting between them. CDR3 coding DNA: TGTGCCAGCGGCCCCTGGGGTCAGCCCCAGCATTTT. Translation: CASGPWGQPQHF.

The rearrangement joins TRBV7-3 to TRBJ1-1; D not certain. The length of the CDR3 is 13 residues. Trimming pared 2 bases from V and 3 bases from J, leaving 7 bases between. Per the germline V gene, CDR1 is SGHTA and CDR2 is FQGTGA. The CDR3 DNA reads as TGTGCCAGCAGCTTACGGAGTGACACTGAAGCTTTCTTT. This codes for CASSLRSDTEAFF. Supplemented by reference TRBV7-3 and TRBJ1-1, the full variable domain reads GAGVSQTPSNKVTEKGKYVELRCDPISGHTALYWYRQSLGQGPEFLIYFQGTGAADDSGLPNDRFFAVRPEGSVSTLKIQRTERGDSAVYLCASSLRSDTEAFFGQGTRLTVV.

The rearrangement links TRBV4-1 to TRBJ1-2; TRBD1 aligns across 12 bases. Germline lookup yields CDR1 MGHRA and CDR2 YSYEKL. The CDR3 runs 19 residues. V lost 3 bases, J lost 2 bases, and 13 bases stayed unmatched. The CDR3 DNA reads as TGCGCCAGCAGCCACGTGATCCGGGACAGGGGGCAAAAGAACTATGGCTACACCTTC. Translated, it gives CASSHVIRDRGQKNYGYTF.

This clonotype was seen more than once but under ten times. The rearrangement uses TRBV6-2 or TRBV6-3 and TRBJ2-7; D is ambiguous. The V end was cut by 5 bases, the J end by 3 bases, with 8 bases between. The germline V gene encodes CDR1 MNHEY and CDR2 SVGEGT. The CDR3 extends over 12 amino acids. The DNA of the CDR3 is TGTGCCAGCAGTAGGGCCCTCTACGAGCAGTACTTC. Translation gives CASSRALYEQYF.

This chain joins TRBV6-1 and TRBJ1-1; weak D call: TRBD1 (6 bases). This CDR3 comprises 15 residues. Looked up from germline, CDR1 is MNHNS and CDR2 is SASEGT. Between the trimmed V and J ends, which lost 6 bases and 2 bases, there was a span of 16 bases. This CDR3 is CASSPMGHFNTEAFF. CDR3 DNA: TGTGCCAGCAGCCCAATGGGACACTTCAACACTGAAGCTTTCTTT.

By frequency in the sample, this clonotype is large. The chain combines TRBV20-1 with TRBJ1-1; D call uncertain. The CDR3 is 13 residues long. The germline V gene has CDR1 DFQATT and CDR2 SNEGSKA (reference sequence). V was cut by 7 bases and J by 5 bases, with 17 bases left in between. CDR3 loop: CSVKDGFRTEAFF. CDR3 coding DNA: TGCAGTGTAAAGGACGGTTTTCGGACTGAAGCTTTCTTT.

CDR3 sequence: CSARDQGTEAFF. For the CDR3, the DNA is TGCAGTGCTAGAGATCAGGGGACTGAAGCTTTCTTT. The rearrangement joins TRBV20-1 to TRBJ1-1; possible D gene TRBD1, 6 bases. Germline CDR1 DFQATT, CDR2 SNEGSKA (reference sequence). This CDR3 comprises 12 residues. Trimming cost V 0 bases and J 5 bases, with 7 bases left between them.

The V call is TRBV7-2, the J call TRBJ2-1, with D maybe TRBD2 (6 bases). CDR1 SGHTA and CDR2 FQGNSA come from the germline V gene. Between the trimmed V and J ends, which lost 5 bases and 3 bases, there was a span of 11 bases. The CDR3 runs 14 residues. CDR3 DNA sequence: TGTGCCAGCAGCCTAACTAGCCACTACAATGAGCAGTTCTTC. This sequence encodes CASSLTSHYNEQFF.

The V gene is TRBV19, the J gene TRBJ1-1, with 11 bases matching TRBD1. The CDR3 is made up of 17 amino acids. Germline CDR1 is LNHDA and CDR2 is SQIVND (reference sequence). V shed 1 base and J 10 bases; nucleotides not matched to a gene: 14. The CDR3 DNA follows: TGTGCCAGTAGTATAGTCGGCGGGACAGGGGGTCAGAGGGGAGCTTTCTTT. Translated, it gives CASSIVGGTGGQRGAFF.

The chain couples TRBV6-6 to TRBJ1-6; D is unresolved. Germline loops: CDR1 MNHNY, CDR2 SVGAGI (reference sequence). The V gene lost 5 bases and the J gene lost 4 bases, with 15 bases spanning the gap. The CDR3 consists of 16 residues. CDR3 bases: TGTGCCAGCAGTGAATATGGCGGGATGTATAATTCACCCCTCCACTTT. Protein sequence: CASSEYGGMYNSPLHF.

This clonotype has just a few counts. The rearrangement joins TRBV4-1 to TRBJ1-2; D is unclear. The CDR3 is 11 amino acids. Germline CDR1 and CDR2: MGHRA and YSYEKL. V was cut by 1 base and J by 8 bases, with 5 bases left in between. CDR3 amino acids: CASSQGGGYTF. The CDR3 DNA reads as TGCGCCAGCAGCCAAGGTGGAGGCTACACCTTC.

This clonotype is medium-sized. CDR3 nucleotides: TGTGCCATCAGTGAGTCTCTGGACAGGAGCTACGAGCAGTACTTC. Its translation: CAISESLDRSYEQYF. The chain is built from TRBV10-3 and TRBJ2-7; 7 bases agree with TRBD1. Trimming cost V 0 bases and J 3 bases; bases outside gene matches: 5. Germline V gives CDR1 ENHRY, CDR2 SYGVKD. The CDR3 consists of 15 residues.

This clonotype has just a few counts. The rearrangement joins TRBV10-3 to TRBJ1-1; 7 bases match TRBD1. Per germline, CDR1 ENHRY and CDR2 SYGVKD. The V segment lost 4 bases and the J segment 3 bases; nucleotides outside the gene matches: 8. The CDR3 is made up of 15 amino acids. CDR3 sequence reads: CAISGTGSGDTEAFF. CDR3 DNA: TGTGCCATCAGTGGGACAGGATCTGGAGACACTGAAGCTTTCTTT.

In its sample, this clonotype ranks as large. The J gene is TRBJ1-2, the V gene TRBV20-1; D is uncertain. The CDR3 loop spans 15 amino acids. Trimming took 3 bases from V and 0 from J, leaving 14 bases between them. The germline V gene encodes CDR1 DFQATT and CDR2 SNEGSKA (reference sequence). CDR3 in amino acids: CSASRSPFPNYGYTF. CDR3 nucleotides: TGCAGTGCTAGTAGGTCCCCGTTCCCTAACTATGGCTACACCTTC.

The J gene is TRBJ2-7, the V gene TRBV6-2 or TRBV6-3; 9 positions match TRBD2. Germline V gene data show CDR1 as MNHEY and CDR2 as SVGEGT. The V segment lost 6 bases and the J segment 9 bases; nucleotides outside the gene matches: 12. This CDR3 has 14 residues. The CDR3, as DNA: TGTGCCAGCAGGTTAGCGGGGGTCCCTACGAGGCAGTACTTC. This sequence encodes CASRLAGVPTRQYF.

The chain combines TRBV15 with TRBJ2-4; 7 nucleotides agree with TRBD1. V lost 3 bases to trimming and J lost 6 bases; unmatched junction nucleotides: 8. Germline V lookup: CDR1 LNHNV, CDR2 YYDKDF (reference sequence). The CDR3 is 15 amino acids. The CDR3 DNA follows: TGTGCCACCAGCAGGTACGGACAGGCCCTAAACATTCAGTACTTC. Its translation: CATSRYGQALNIQYF.

V and J are TRBV7-3 and TRBJ2-1; 10 positions agree with TRBD2. Germline V gives CDR1 SGHTA, CDR2 FQGTGA. V trimming: 0 bases; J trimming: 5 bases; junction bases outside the gene matches: 7. This CDR3 has 17 residues. CDR3 sequence (DNA): TGTGCCAGCAGCTTAACCCTCAGCGGGGGGGTAAACAATGAGCAGTTCTTC. The encoded protein is CASSLTLSGGVNNEQFF.

The chain has TRBV20-1 and TRBJ1-3; D remains ambiguous. With 1 base removed from V and 6 bases from J, the gap between germline ends came to 10 bases. From germline, CDR1 is DFQATT and CDR2 SNEGSKA (reference sequence). The CDR3 contains 13 residues. The CDR3 DNA sequence: TGCAGTGCTAGAGTAACAGCCGAAAACACCATATATTTT. Its protein is CSARVTAENTIYF.

This rearrangement joins TRBV2 to TRBJ2-7; no clear D. Germline CDR1 and CDR2: SNHLY and FYNNEI. Trimming stripped 7 bases from V and 0 bases from J, with 7 bases between. The CDR3 has 12 amino acids. CDR3 protein: CASTFASYEQYF. DNA for the CDR3: TGTGCCAGCACCTTCGCCTCCTACGAGCAGTACTTC.

The V gene is TRBV6-2 or TRBV6-3, the J gene TRBJ1-2; maybe TRBD1 (6 bases). Germline V gene lookup returns CDR1 MNHEY and CDR2 SVGEGT. This CDR3 is 14 amino acids long. Trimming shortened V by 8 bases and J by 6 bases, and 19 bases separated the two germline ends. The CDR3 nucleotides are TGTGCCAGCGTGGTCGACGCCACAGGGCATGGCTACACCTTC. This codes for CASVVDATGHGYTF.

V and J are TRBV5-1 and TRBJ2-3; D is perhaps TRBD2 (5 bases). Between the trimmed V and J ends, which lost 1 base and 2 bases, there was a span of 11 bases. The CDR3 is 15 residues long. CDR1 SGHRS and CDR2 YFSETQ come from the germline V gene. CDR3 sequence (DNA): TGCGCCAGCAGCTTGTCACCGGGATACACAGATACGCAGTATTTT. Translating gives CASSLSPGYTDTQYF.

The genes are TRBV20-1 and TRBJ2-5; D is possibly TRBD1 or TRBD2 (5 bases each). Between the trimmed V and J ends, which lost 7 bases and 5 bases, there was a span of 17 bases. The CDR3 is 13 amino acids. CDR1 is DFQATT and CDR2 is SNEGSKA in the germline V gene (reference sequence). CDR3 nucleotides: TGCAGTGGTTGGGATCAGGGCGGGGAGACCCAGTACTTC. Translation: CSGWDQGGETQYF.

The rearrangement joins TRBV6-1 to TRBJ1-1, with unresolved D. Germline V gene data show CDR1 as MNHNS and CDR2 as SASEGT. With 6 bases removed from V and 2 bases from J, the gap between germline ends came to 4 bases. This CDR3 is 11 amino acids long. The CDR3 DNA reads as TGTGCCAGCAGGTATAACACTGAAGCTTTCTTT. This gives the protein CASRYNTEAFF.